These 18 T cell receptor beta chains were sequenced from one sample in a study of blood T cell repertoires in COVID-19 (TCRdb year 2020). Preparation of the library involved the immunoSEQ multiplex PCR assay. Imported from immuneACCESS, the table was reduced by TCRdb to in-frame sequences with V and J called. These copies leave out some clones; in studies compared against another copy, an unresolved V gene accounts for under half, and the cause of the remainder is not known. A total of about 100,000 clones appear in this sample, almost 80% of them only once. The ten largest clones take up approximately 31% of the sample. The sequencing sample was made of peripheral blood. The source is a man aged 70 or older with active or convalescent COVID-19.

This clone appeared a single time. The chain joins TRBV19 to TRBJ2-7; D perhaps matches TRBD2 (6 bases). Trimming stripped 3 bases from V and 7 bases from J, with 13 bases between. Germline V gives CDR1 LNHDA, CDR2 SQIVND (reference sequence). This CDR3 spans 13 amino acids. The CDR3 sequence is CASSIGAGGEQYF. The CDR3 bases are TGTGCCAGTAGTATTGGGGCCGGGGGTGAGCAGTACTTC.

The chain employs TRBV7-2 and TRBJ2-1; TRBD2 matches at 8 bases. The CDR3 loop spans 15 amino acids. Losses at the gene ends were 1 base for V and 10 bases for J; bases not matched to a gene: 9. Germline V gene lookup returns CDR1 SGHTA and CDR2 FQGNSA. This chain's CDR3 is CASSLDMGLGREQFF. CDR3 DNA: TGTGCCAGCAGCTTAGATATGGGACTAGGCAGAGAGCAGTTCTTC.

The chain employs TRBV5-4 and TRBJ2-7; D not certain. The CDR3 contains 16 residues. Germline V gene data show CDR1 as SGHNT and CDR2 as YYREEE (reference sequence). The V and J ends lost 5 bases and 2 bases respectively, with 20 bases between them. The CDR3 sequence is CASSPTPLSRTYEQYF. As DNA, the CDR3 is TGTGCCAGCAGTCCCACACCACTATCCAGAACCTACGAGCAGTACTTC.

The chain employs TRBV3-1 (or the pseudogene TRBV3-2) and TRBJ1-3; D perhaps matches TRBD1 (6 bases). The CDR3 consists of 18 residues. Trimming removed 4 bases from V and 1 base from J, with 20 bases in between. CDR1 is LGHDT and CDR2 is YNNKEL in the germline V gene (reference sequence). The CDR3 protein is CASSPTGQSWESGNTIYF. The CDR3 DNA sequence: TGTGCCAGCAGCCCTACCGGACAGAGTTGGGAGTCTGGAAACACCATATATTTT.

J is TRBJ2-7 and V is TRBV6-5; D is ambiguous. Trimming took off 6 bases at V and 4 bases at J, with 7 bases between the two ends. The length of the CDR3 is 11 residues. Germline CDR1 is MNHEY and CDR2 is SVGAGI. This CDR3 is CASRDNYEQYF. CDR3 nucleotides: TGTGCCAGCAGAGACAATTACGAGCAGTACTTC.

This clone was observed once. The chain carries TRBV6-2 or TRBV6-3 and TRBJ2-3; D is unresolved. CDR3 length: 14 amino acids. V lost 5 bases to trimming and J lost 4 bases, with 13 bases between them. Germline values: CDR1 MNHEY, CDR2 SVGEGT. CDR3 in amino acids: CASSPRSVADTQYF. The CDR3 nucleotides read TGTGCCAGCAGTCCACGGTCGGTTGCAGATACGCAGTATTTT.

This clone came up once. The V gene is TRBV15, the J gene TRBJ2-1; maybe TRBD1 (6 bases). The germline V gene has CDR1 LNHNV and CDR2 YYDKDF (reference sequence). This CDR3 comprises 16 residues. Trimming removed 4 bases at V and 0 bases at J, with 13 bases between. The CDR3 protein is CATSTSGTLSYNEQFF. The CDR3 coding sequence is TGTGCCACCAGCACGTCCGGGACACTCTCCTACAATGAGCAGTTCTTC.

This sequence joins TRBV6-5 and TRBJ1-5; 8 bases align to TRBD1. Germline trimming cut 4 bases from V and 4 bases from J; bases unmatched to any gene: 9. The CDR3 is 16 amino acids. Germline V gene lookup returns CDR1 MNHEY and CDR2 SVGAGI. The CDR3 protein is CASSSTARQGNQPQHF. CDR3 nucleotides: TGTGCCAGCAGTTCCACAGCCAGACAGGGGAATCAGCCCCAGCATTTT.

This sequence joins TRBV5-8 and TRBJ2-2; 12 bases are shared with TRBD2. Germline values: CDR1 SGHTS, CDR2 YDEGEE. The CDR3 runs to 18 residues. V gave up 0 bases and J gave up 4 bases; unmatched junction bases: 7. CDR3 amino acids: CASSLANLAGGPTGELFF. DNA for the CDR3: TGTGCCAGCAGCTTGGCGAACCTAGCGGGGGGGCCCACCGGGGAGCTGTTTTTT. The full variable domain, completed using reference TRBV5-8 and TRBJ2-2, is EAGVTQSPTHLIKTRGQQATLRCSPISGHTSVYWYQQALGLGLQFLLWYDEGEERNRGNFPPRFSGRQFPNYSSELNVNALELEDSALYLCASSLANLAGGPTGELFFGEGSRLTVL.

This sequence joins TRBV25-1 and TRBJ2-2; D not resolved. The germline gives CDR1 MGHDK, CDR2 SYGVNS. V was pared by 2 bases and J by 7 bases, with 8 bases between. The CDR3 spans 13 residues. The CDR3 here is CASSETLGGELFF. CDR3 DNA sequence: TGTGCCAGCAGTGAAACGCTAGGCGGGGAGCTGTTTTTT.

The chain couples TRBV4-3 to TRBJ2-7; 7 bases fit TRBD1. Germline assignment: CDR1 LGHNA and CDR2 YSLEER. The CDR3 spans 14 residues. Losses at the gene ends were 4 bases for V and 2 bases for J; bases not matched to a gene: 5. The CDR3 sequence: CASSLRDSPYEQYF. In nucleotides, the CDR3 is TGCGCCAGCAGCCTCCGGGACAGTCCCTACGAGCAGTACTTC.

The chain links TRBV7-9 to TRBJ1-4; no reliable D call. Germline V gene sequence: CDR1 SEHNR, CDR2 FQNEAQ (reference sequence). V was pared by 0 bases and J by 8 bases, with 7 bases between. This CDR3 has 13 residues. Here the CDR3 reads CASSLAFGEKLFF. The CDR3, as DNA: TGTGCCAGCAGCTTAGCGTTCGGGGAAAAACTGTTTTTT.

The gene calls are TRBV7-6 and TRBJ1-6; 10 nucleotides line up with TRBD1. Germline loops: CDR1 SGHVS, CDR2 FNYEAQ. V lost 5 bases, J lost 10 bases, and 5 bases stayed unmatched. This CDR3 contains 14 residues. This chain's CDR3 is CASSTDRGKSPLHF. CDR3 DNA sequence: TGTGCCAGCAGCACGGACAGGGGGAAATCACCCCTCCACTTT. The entire variable domain, with the rest obtained from reference TRBV7-6 and TRBJ1-6, is as follows: GAGVSQSPRYKVTKRGQDVALRCDPISGHVSLYWYRQALGQGPEFLTYFNYEAQQDKSGLPNDRFSAERPEGSISTLTIQRTEQRDSAMYRCASSTDRGKSPLHFGNGTRLTVT.

This clone appeared a few times. The V and J genes are TRBV24-1 and TRBJ1-2, with 7 bases identical to TRBD1. The CDR3 is 13 residues long. Germline assignment: CDR1 KGHDR and CDR2 SFDVKD. Trimming removed 4 bases from V and 7 bases from J; junction bases left unmatched: 5. CDR3 bases: TGTGCCACCAGTGACACAGGGGTGGGTGGCTACACCTTC. Its translation: CATSDTGVGGYTF.

The genes are TRBV4-2 and TRBJ2-2, with 7 bases matching TRBD1. Looked up from germline, CDR1 is LGHNA and CDR2 is YNFKEQ. This CDR3 is 17 amino acids long. V gave up 1 base and J gave up 2 bases; unmatched junction bases: 7. CDR3: CASSQGTGQTNTGELFF. In DNA form, the CDR3 reads TGTGCCAGCAGCCAAGGGACAGGACAGACTAACACCGGGGAGCTGTTTTTT.

This rearrangement joins TRBV7-9 to TRBJ2-3; no reliable D call. Trimming removed 4 bases at V and 4 bases at J, with 9 bases between. CDR3 length: 13 amino acids. Germline values: CDR1 SEHNR, CDR2 FQNEAQ (reference sequence). CDR3 sequence: CASSSPLADTQYF. CDR3 coding DNA: TGTGCCAGCAGCTCACCCCTAGCAGATACGCAGTATTTT.

This clone was seen only once. The chain joins TRBV7-3 to TRBJ1-6; TRBD1 aligns across 9 bases. The germline CDR1 and CDR2 sequences are SGHTA and FQGTGA. Trimming at V came to 5 bases and at J to 6 bases, leaving 2 bases not matched to a gene. This CDR3 is 14 amino acids long. The CDR3 spells CASSQTGGNSPLHF. CDR3 coding DNA: TGTGCCAGCAGCCAGACAGGGGGTAATTCACCCCTCCACTTT. Drawing the rest from reference TRBV7-3 and TRBJ1-6, the complete variable domain is GAGVSQTPSNKVTEKGKYVELRCDPISGHTALYWYRQSLGQGPEFLIYFQGTGAADDSGLPNDRFFAVRPEGSVSTLKIQRTERGDSAVYLCASSQTGGNSPLHFGNGTRLTVT.

The J gene is TRBJ2-7, the V gene TRBV12-2; TRBD1, the table's D call, was not compared with the DNA. TRBV12-2 is a listed pseudogene. The CDR3 sequence is 18 residues long. The CDR3 loop is CASRQGGTGTQSSYEQYF. The CDR3 DNA reads TGTGCAAGTCGCCAGGGTGGGACAGGGACCCAAAGCTCCTACGAGCAGTACTTC.